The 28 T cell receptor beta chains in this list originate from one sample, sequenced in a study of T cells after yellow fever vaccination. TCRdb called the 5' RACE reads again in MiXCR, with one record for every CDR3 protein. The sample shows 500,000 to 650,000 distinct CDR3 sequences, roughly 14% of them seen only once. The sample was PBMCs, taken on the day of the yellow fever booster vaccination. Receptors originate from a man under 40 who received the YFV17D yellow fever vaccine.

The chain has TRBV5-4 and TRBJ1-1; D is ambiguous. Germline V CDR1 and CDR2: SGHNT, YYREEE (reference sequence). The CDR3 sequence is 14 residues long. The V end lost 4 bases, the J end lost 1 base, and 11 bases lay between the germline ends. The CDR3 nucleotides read TGTGCCAGCAGCCCCCCAGGCCAGAACACTGAAGCTTTCTTT. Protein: CASSPPGQNTEAFF.

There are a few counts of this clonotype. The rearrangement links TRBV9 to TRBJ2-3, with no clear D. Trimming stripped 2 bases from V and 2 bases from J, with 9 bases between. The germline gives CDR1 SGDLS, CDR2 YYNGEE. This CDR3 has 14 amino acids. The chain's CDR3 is CASSVSAVTDTQYF. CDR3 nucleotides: TGTGCCAGCAGCGTTTCAGCTGTCACAGATACGCAGTATTTT. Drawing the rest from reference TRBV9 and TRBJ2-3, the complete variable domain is DSGVTQTPKHLITATGQRVTLRCSPRSGDLSVYWYQQSLDQGLQFLIQYYNGEERAKGNILERFSAQQFPDLHSELNLSSLELGDSALYFCASSVSAVTDTQYFGPGTRLTVL.

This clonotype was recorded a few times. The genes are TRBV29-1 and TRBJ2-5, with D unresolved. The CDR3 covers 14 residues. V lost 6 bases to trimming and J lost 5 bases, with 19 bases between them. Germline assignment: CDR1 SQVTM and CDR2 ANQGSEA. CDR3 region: CSVHFLGQAETQYF. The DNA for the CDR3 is TGCAGCGTGCACTTTTTAGGCCAAGCCGAGACCCAGTACTTC. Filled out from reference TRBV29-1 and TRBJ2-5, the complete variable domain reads SAVISQKPSRDICQRGTSLTIQCQVDSQVTMMFWYRQQPGQSLTLIATANQGSEATYESGFVIDKFPISRPNLTFSTLTVSNMSPEDSSIYLCSVHFLGQAETQYFGPGTRLLVL.

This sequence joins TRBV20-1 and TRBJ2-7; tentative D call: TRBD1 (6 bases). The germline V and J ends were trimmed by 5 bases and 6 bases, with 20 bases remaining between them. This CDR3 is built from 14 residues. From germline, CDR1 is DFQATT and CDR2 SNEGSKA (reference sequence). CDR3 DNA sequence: TGCAGTGCTGTAAAACAACTGCAGGGGCGCGAGCAGTACTTC. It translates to CSAVKQLQGREQYF.

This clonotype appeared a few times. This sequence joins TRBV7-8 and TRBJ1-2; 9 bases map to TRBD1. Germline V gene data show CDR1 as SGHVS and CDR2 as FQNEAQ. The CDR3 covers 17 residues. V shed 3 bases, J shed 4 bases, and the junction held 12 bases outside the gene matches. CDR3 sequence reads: CASSLDRGLTYLYGYTF. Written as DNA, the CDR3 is TGTGCCAGCAGCTTGGACAGGGGACTAACATATCTCTATGGCTACACCTTC.

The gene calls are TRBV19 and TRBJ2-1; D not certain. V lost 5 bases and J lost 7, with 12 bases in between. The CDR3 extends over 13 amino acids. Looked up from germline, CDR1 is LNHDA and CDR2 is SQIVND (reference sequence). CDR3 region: CASSGGALNEQFF. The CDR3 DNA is TGTGCCAGTAGTGGCGGAGCCCTAAATGAGCAGTTCTTC.

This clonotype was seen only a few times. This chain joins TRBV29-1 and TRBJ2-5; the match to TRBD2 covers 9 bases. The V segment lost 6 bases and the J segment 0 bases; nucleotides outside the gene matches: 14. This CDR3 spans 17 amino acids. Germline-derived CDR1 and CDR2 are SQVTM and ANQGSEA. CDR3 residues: CSVSEGWRLADQETQYF. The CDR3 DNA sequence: TGCAGCGTCTCCGAAGGGTGGAGACTAGCGGACCAAGAGACCCAGTACTTC.

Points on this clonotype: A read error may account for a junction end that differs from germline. The CDR3 nucleotides read TGCAGTGCCAAGACTACCCTCTCCAACGAGCAGTACTTC. It specifies CSAKTTLSNEQYF. The rearrangement links TRBV20-1 to TRBJ2-7; TRBD2 is a possible D gene (5 bases). The germline CDR1 and CDR2 sequences are DFQATT and SNEGSKA (reference sequence). The CDR3 loop spans 13 amino acids.

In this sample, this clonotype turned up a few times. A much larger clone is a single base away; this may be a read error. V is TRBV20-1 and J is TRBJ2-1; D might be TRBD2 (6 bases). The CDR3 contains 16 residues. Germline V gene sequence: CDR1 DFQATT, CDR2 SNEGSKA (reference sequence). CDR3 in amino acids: CCARDAGTGYYNEQFF. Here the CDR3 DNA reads TGCTGTGCTAGAGACGCCGGGACTGGTTACTACAATGAGCAGTTCTTC.

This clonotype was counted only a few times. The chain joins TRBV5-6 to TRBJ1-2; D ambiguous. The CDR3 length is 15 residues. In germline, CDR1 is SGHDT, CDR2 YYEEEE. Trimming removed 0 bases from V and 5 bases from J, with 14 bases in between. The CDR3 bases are TGTGCCAGCAGCTTGGTAGGACGGCCCGGTTATGGCTACACCTTC. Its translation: CASSLVGRPGYGYTF.

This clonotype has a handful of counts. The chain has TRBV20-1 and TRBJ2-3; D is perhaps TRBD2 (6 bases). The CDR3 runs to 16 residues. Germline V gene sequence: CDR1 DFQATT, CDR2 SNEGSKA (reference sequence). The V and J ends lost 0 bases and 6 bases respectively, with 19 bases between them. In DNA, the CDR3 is TGCAGTGCTAGAGATCGGGGAGGTCCCGGACGGGATACGCAGTATTTT. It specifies CSARDRGGPGRDTQYF.

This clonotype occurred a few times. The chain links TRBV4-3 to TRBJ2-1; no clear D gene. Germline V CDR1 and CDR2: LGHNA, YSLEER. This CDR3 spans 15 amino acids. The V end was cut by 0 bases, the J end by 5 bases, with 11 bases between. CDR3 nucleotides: TGCGCCAGCAGCCAAGATCGGCGGAAGAACAATGAGCAGTTCTTC. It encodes CASSQDRRKNNEQFF.

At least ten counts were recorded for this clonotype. For the CDR3, the DNA is TGTGCCAGCAGTCGGGACAGTAACTATGGCTACACCTTC. Protein product: CASSRDSNYGYTF. The chain carries TRBV18 and TRBJ1-2, with TRBD1 matching 7 bases. The CDR3 has 13 residues. Trimming cost V 8 bases and J 1 base; bases outside gene matches: 4. The V gene's germline CDR1 is KGHSH and CDR2 LQKENI. Variable domain in full (rest from reference TRBV18 and TRBJ1-2): NAGVMQNPRHLVRRRGQEARLRCSPMKGHSHVYWYRQLPEEGLKFMVYLQKENIIDESGMPKERFSAEFPKEGPSILRIQQVVRGDSAAYFCASSRDSNYGYTFGSGTRLTVV.

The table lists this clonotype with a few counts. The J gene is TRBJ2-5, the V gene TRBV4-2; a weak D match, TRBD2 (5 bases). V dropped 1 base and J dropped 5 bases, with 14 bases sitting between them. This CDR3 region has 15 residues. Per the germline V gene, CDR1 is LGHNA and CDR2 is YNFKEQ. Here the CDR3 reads CASSQGSVLGETQYF. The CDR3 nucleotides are TGTGCCAGCAGCCAAGGGTCCGTACTAGGGGAGACCCAGTACTTC.

In DNA form, the CDR3 reads TGCGCCAGCAGCTTCGGGACTAGCGGGAGCTCTGAAGAGACCCAGTACTTC. Amino acid sequence: CASSFGTSGSSEETQYF. V usage is TRBV5-1 and J usage is TRBJ2-5; 14 bases agree with TRBD2. V lost 2 bases and J lost 3; bases outside the gene matches: 6. Germline V CDR1 and CDR2: SGHRS, YFSETQ. The CDR3 is 17 residues long.

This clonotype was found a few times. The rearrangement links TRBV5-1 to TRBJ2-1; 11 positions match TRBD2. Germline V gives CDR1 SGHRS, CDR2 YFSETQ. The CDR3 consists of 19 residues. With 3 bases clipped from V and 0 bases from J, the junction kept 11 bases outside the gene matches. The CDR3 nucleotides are TGCGCCAGCAGCTACCCCCGGACTAGCGGGTTTAGCTCCTACAATGAGCAGTTCTTC. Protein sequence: CASSYPRTSGFSSYNEQFF.

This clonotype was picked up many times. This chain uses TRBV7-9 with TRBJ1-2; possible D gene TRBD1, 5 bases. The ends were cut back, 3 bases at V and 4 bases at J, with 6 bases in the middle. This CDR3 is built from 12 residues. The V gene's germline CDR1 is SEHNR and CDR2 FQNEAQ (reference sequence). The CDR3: CASSFTGYGYTF. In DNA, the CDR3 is TGTGCCAGCAGCTTTACAGGCTATGGCTACACCTTC. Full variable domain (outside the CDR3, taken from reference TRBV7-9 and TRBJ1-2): DTGVSQNPRHKITKRGQNVTFRCDPISEHNRLYWYRQTLGQGPEFLTYFQNEAQLEKSRLLSDRFSAERPKGSFSTLEIQRTEQGDSAMYLCASSFTGYGYTFGSGTRLTVV.

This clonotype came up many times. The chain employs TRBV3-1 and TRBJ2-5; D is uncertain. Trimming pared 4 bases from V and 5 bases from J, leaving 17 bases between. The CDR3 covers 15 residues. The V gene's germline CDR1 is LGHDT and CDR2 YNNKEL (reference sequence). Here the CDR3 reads CASSLGIQGGETQYF. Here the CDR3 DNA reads TGTGCCAGCAGCCTAGGTATACAAGGTGGGGAGACCCAGTACTTC.

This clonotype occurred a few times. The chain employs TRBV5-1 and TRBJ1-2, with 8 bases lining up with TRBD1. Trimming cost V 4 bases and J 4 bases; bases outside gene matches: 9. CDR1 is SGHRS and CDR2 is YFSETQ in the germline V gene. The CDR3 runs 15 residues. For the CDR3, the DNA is TGCGCCAGCAGCCCCGGACAGGGCTTTTTCTATGGCTACACCTTC. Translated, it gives CASSPGQGFFYGYTF.

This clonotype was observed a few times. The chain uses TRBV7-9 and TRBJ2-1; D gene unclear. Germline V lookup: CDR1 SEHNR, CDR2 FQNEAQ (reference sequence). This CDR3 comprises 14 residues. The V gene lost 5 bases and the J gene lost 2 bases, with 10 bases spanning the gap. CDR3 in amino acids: CASSRIFPYNEQFF. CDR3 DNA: TGTGCCAGCAGCAGGATATTCCCCTACAATGAGCAGTTCTTC.

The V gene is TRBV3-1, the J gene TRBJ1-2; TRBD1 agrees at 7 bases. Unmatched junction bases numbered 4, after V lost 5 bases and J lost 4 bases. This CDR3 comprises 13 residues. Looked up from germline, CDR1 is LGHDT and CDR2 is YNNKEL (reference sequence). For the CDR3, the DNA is TGTGCCAGCAGCACGCGACAGGGCTATGGCTACACCTTC. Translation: CASSTRQGYGYTF.

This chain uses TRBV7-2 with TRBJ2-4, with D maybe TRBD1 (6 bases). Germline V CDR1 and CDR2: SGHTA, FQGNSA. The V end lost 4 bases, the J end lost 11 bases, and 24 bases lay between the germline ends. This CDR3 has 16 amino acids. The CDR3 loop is CASSSPYSQGSLVQYF. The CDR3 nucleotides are TGTGCCAGCAGCTCCCCATATTCACAGGGAAGCCTTGTTCAGTACTTC.

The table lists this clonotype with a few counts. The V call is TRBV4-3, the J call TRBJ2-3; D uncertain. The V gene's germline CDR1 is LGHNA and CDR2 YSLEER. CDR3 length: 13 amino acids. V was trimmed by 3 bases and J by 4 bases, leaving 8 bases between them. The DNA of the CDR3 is TGCGCCAGCAGCCAGGATCTACCAGATACGCAGTATTTT. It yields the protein CASSQDLPDTQYF.

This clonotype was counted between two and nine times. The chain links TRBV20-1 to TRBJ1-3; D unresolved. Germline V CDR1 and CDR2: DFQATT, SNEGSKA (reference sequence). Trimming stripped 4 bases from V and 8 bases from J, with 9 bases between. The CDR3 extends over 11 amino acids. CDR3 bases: TGCAGTGCTACGGGATCGGACACCATATATTTT. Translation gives CSATGSDTIYF.

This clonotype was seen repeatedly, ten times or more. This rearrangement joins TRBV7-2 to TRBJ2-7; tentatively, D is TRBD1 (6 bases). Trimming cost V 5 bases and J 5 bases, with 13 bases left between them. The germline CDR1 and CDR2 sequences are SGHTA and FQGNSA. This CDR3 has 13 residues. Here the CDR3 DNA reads TGTGCCAGCAGCCAGGGGACGGCCAACGAGCAGTACTTC. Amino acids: CASSQGTANEQYF.

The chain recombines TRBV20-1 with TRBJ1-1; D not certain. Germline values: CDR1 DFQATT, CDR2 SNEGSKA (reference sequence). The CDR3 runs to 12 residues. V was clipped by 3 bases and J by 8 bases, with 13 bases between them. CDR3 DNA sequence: TGCAGTGCTAGTAGCGGTTGGAACGAAGCTTTCTTT. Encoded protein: CSASSGWNEAFF.

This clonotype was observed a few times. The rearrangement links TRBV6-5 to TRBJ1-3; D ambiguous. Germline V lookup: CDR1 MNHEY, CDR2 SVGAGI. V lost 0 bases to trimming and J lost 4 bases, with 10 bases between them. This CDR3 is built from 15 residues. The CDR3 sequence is CASSYSRRVGNTIYF. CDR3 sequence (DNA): TGTGCCAGCAGTTACTCGAGGAGGGTGGGAAACACCATATATTTT.

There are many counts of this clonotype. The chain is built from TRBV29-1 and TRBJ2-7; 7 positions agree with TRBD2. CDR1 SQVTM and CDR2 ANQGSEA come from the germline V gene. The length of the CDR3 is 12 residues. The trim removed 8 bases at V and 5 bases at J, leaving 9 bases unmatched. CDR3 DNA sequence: TGCAGCCACATGGGACTAAGGCACGAGCAGTACTTC. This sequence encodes CSHMGLRHEQYF.